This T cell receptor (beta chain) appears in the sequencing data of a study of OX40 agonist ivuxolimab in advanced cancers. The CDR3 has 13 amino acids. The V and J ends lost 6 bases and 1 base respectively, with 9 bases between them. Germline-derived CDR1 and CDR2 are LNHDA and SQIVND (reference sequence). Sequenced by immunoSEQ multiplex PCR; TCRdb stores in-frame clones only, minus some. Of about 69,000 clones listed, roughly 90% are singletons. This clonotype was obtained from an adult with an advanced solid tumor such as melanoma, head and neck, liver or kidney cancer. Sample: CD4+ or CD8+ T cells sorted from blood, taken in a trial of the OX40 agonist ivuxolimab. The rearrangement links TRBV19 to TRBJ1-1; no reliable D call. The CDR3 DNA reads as TGTGCCAGTAGAATATGGGGGAACACTGAAGCTTTCTTT. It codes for CASRIWGNTEAFF.